This T cell receptor beta chain was observed in a study of CXCR3-negative and CXCR3-positive naive CD8 T cells. Whole-study results and caveats: Comparably high diversity marked both naive subsets, whereas memory CD8+ cells had much lower diversity. Researchers report that CXCR3-positive naive cells carry more hydrophobic TRB CDR3s than CXCR3-negative naive cells.

Researchers prepared the TRB cDNA libraries using 5' RACE with UMI labels. TCRdb reprocessed the 5' RACE reads, with one entry per CDR3 protein and no DNA. The clone table shows some 140,000 distinct CDR3 sequences, with the ten largest holding 0.45% to 0.55%. About this clonotype itself: Its specificity is unknown.

The length of the CDR3 is 14 residues. Germline loops: CDR1 SGHVS, CDR2 FQNEAQ. The chain has TRBV7-8 and TRBJ2-5; TCRdb picks TRBD2, but there is no DNA to check that call. The TCR comes from a human donor in good health. Some clones in this sample may be carry-over from other donors' samples. Material: naive CXCR3+ CD8+ T cells from blood. Subset denoted: CD45RO-CCR7+CD27+CD95- naive CD8+ T cells expressing CXCR3 (TNR3+). CDR3 loop: CASSSLAGVETQYF.